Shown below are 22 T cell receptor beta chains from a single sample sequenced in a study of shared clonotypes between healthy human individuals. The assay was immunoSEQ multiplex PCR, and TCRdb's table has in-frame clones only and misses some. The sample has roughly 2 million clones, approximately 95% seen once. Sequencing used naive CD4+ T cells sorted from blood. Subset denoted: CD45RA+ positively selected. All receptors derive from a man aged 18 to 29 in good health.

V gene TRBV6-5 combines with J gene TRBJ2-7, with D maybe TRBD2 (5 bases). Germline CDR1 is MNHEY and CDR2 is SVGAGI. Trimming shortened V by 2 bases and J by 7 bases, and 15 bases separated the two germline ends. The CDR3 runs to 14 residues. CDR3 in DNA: TGTGCCAGCAGTTACGTCAAGGGAGTGGGGGAGCAGTACTTC. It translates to CASSYVKGVGEQYF.

CDR3: CASSSRDRGRETQYF. CDR3 sequence (DNA): TGTGCCAGCTCGAGTCGGGACAGGGGCCGGGAGACCCAGTACTTC. V usage is TRBV13 and J usage is TRBJ2-5; 10 bases agree with TRBD1. CDR1 PRHDT and CDR2 FYEKMQ come from the germline V gene (reference sequence). CDR3 length: 15 amino acids. Trimming removed 8 bases from V and 5 bases from J; junction bases left unmatched: 11.

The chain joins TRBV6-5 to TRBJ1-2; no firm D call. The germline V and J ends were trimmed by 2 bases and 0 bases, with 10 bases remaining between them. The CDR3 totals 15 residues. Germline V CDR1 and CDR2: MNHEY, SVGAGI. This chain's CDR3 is CASSYGQGANYGYTF. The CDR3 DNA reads TGTGCCAGCAGTTACGGGCAAGGAGCTAACTATGGCTACACCTTC.

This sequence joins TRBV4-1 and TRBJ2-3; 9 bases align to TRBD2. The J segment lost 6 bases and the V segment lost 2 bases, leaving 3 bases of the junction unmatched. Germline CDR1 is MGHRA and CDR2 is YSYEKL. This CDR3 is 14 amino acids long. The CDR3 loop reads CASSQFAGGDTQYF. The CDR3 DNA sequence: TGCGCCAGCAGCCAATTTGCGGGGGGGGATACGCAGTATTTT.

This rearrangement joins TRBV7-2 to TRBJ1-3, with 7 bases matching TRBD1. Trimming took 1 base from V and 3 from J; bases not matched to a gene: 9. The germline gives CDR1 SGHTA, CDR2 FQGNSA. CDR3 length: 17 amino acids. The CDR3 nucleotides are TGTGCCAGCAGCTTAGGACAGACAGGGTTTCGTGGAAACACCATATATTTT. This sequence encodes CASSLGQTGFRGNTIYF.

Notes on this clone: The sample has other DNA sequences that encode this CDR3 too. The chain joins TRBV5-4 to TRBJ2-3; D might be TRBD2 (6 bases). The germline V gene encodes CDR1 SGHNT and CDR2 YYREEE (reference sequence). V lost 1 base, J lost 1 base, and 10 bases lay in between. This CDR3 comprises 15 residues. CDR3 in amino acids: CASSLPGGGTDTQYF. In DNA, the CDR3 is TGTGCCAGCAGCTTGCCGGGCGGGGGCACAGATACGCAGTATTTT.

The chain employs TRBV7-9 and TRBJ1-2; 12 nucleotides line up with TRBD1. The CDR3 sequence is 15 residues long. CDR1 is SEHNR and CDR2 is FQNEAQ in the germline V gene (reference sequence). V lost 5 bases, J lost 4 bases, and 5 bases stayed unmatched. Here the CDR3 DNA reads TGTGCCAGCAGCCAAGGGACAGGGGGCGGCTATGGCTACACCTTC. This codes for CASSQGTGGGYGYTF.

CDR3 in amino acids: CASSPPLGELFF. As DNA, the CDR3 is TGTGCCAGCAGTCCGCCATTGGGCGAGCTGTTTTTT. The chain employs TRBV27 and TRBJ2-2; D not resolved. Trimming pared 5 bases from V and 11 bases from J, leaving 12 bases between. Germline V gives CDR1 MNHEY, CDR2 SMNVEV (reference sequence). The CDR3 covers 12 residues.

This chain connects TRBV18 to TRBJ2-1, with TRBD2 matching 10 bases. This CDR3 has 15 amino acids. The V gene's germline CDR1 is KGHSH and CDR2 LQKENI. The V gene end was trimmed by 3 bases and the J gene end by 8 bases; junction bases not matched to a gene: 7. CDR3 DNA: TGTGCCAGCTCACCGCTAGCGGGGGTTTTTGATGAGCAGTTCTTC. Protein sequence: CASSPLAGVFDEQFF.

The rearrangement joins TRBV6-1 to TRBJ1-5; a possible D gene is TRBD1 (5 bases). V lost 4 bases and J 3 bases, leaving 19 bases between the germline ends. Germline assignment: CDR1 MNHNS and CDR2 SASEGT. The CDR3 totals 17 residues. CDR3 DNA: TGTGCCAGCAGTGGGGGTAACCGAGGGACCCTCAATCAGCCCCAGCATTTT. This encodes CASSGGNRGTLNQPQHF.

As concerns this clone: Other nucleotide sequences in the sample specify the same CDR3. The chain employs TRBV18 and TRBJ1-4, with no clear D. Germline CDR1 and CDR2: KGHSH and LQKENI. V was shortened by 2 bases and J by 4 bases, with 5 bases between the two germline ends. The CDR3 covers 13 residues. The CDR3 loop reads CASSPTLNEKLFF. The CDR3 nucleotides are TGTGCCAGCTCACCAACACTTAATGAAAAACTGTTTTTT.

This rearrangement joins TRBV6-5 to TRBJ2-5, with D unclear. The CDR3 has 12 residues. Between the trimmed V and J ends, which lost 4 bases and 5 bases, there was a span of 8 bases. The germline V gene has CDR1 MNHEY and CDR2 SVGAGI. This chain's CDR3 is CASSSTRETQYF. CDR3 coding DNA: TGTGCCAGCAGTTCCACCAGGGAGACCCAGTACTTC.

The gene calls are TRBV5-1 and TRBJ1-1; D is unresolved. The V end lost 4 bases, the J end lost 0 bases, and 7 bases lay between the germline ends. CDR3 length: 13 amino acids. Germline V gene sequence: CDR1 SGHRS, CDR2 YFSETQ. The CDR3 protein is CASSEKMNTEAFF. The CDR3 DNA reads TGCGCCAGCAGCGAGAAGATGAACACTGAAGCTTTCTTT.

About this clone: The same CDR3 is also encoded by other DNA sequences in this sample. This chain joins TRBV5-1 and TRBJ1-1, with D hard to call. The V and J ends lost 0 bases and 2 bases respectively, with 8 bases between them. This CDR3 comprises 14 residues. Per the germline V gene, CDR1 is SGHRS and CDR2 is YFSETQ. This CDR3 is CASSLVGSNTEAFF. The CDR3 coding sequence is TGCGCCAGCAGCTTGGTTGGGAGCAACACTGAAGCTTTCTTT.

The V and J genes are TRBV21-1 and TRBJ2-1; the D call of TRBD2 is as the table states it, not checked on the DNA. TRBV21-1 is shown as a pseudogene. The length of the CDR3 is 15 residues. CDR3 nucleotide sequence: TGTGCCAGCAGCTTACGCCTAGCGGGGAGTCTAAGGAAGTTCTTC. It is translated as CASSLRLAGSLRKFF.

CDR3 coding DNA: TGCGCCAGCAGGATTAGCGCCGACGTGGAGACCCAGTACTTC. Translated: CASRISADVETQYF. The rearrangement uses TRBV5-1 and TRBJ2-5; perhaps TRBD2 as D (5 bases). This CDR3 comprises 14 residues. CDR1 is SGHRS and CDR2 is YFSETQ in the germline V gene. Trimming pared 5 bases from V and 5 bases from J, leaving 16 bases between.

CDR3 loop: CASSYPGLESRQYF. Here the CDR3 DNA reads TGTGCCAGTAGTTATCCGGGACTAGAGAGTAGACAGTACTTC. This rearrangement joins TRBV19 to TRBJ2-7; 8 nucleotides match TRBD2. The CDR3 runs to 14 residues. The V gene's germline CDR1 is LNHDA and CDR2 SQIVND (reference sequence). The J segment lost 10 bases and the V segment lost 5 bases, leaving 13 bases of the junction unmatched.

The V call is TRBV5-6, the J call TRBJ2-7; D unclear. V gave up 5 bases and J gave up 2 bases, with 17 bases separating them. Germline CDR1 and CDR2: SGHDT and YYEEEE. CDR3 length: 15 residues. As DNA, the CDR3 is TGTGCCAGCAGTCCCGGACCTACTTTAACCTACGAGCAGTACTTC. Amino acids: CASSPGPTLTYEQYF.

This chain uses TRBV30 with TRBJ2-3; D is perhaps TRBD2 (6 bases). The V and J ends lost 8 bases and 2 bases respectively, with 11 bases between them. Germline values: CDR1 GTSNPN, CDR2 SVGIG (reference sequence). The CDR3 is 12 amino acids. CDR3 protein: CAGGRNTDTQYF. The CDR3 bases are TGTGCCGGGGGGAGAAACACAGATACGCAGTATTTT. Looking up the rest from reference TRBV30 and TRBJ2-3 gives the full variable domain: SQTIHQWPATLVQPVGSPLSLECTVEGTSNPNLYWYRQAAGRGLQLLFYSVGIGQISSEVPQNLSASRPQDRQFILSSKKLLLSDSGFYLCAGGRNTDTQYFGPGTRLTVL.

This chain's CDR3 is CASSYLSGIGQFF. As DNA, the CDR3 is TGTGCCAGCAGTTACCTTAGCGGAATCGGTCAGTTCTTC. The J gene is TRBJ2-1, the V gene TRBV6-5; tentatively, D is TRBD2 (6 bases). The CDR3 consists of 13 residues. Germline V gene lookup returns CDR1 MNHEY and CDR2 SVGAGI. Trimming stripped 2 bases from V and 13 bases from J, with 15 bases between.

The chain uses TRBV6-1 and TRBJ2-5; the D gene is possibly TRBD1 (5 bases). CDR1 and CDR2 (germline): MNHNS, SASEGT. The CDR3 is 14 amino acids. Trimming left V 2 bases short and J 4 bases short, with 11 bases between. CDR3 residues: CASSESQGRETQYF. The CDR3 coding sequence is TGTGCCAGCAGTGAAAGTCAGGGTAGAGAGACCCAGTACTTC.

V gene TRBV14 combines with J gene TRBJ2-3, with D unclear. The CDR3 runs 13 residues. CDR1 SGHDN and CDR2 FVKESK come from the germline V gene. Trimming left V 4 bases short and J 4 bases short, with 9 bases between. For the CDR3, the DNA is TGTGCCAGCAGCCCATATTTGGCAGATACGCAGTATTTT. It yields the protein CASSPYLADTQYF.